The clone carrying this TCR beta chain was counted a few times. No antigen is known for it. These data belong to a study of T cells after yellow fever vaccination. TCRdb reanalysed the 5' RACE reads using MiXCR and keeps one entry per CDR3 protein. In the table there are 500,000 to 700,000 distinct CDR3 sequences, 15% to 20% of which are singletons. This CDR3 spans 11 amino acids. Between the trimmed V and J ends, which lost 8 bases and 7 bases, there was a span of 12 bases. Germline CDR1 and CDR2: SEHNR and FQNEAQ (reference sequence). Study findings and constraints: Among all clonotypes, a small share was observed in both CD4 and CD8 compartments. Clones from primary vaccination mostly reappeared after the booster (roughly 95% CD4, roughly 87% CD8). Abundant clonotypes (contaminants from the bulk population) could be present in FACS-sorted repertoires.

J is TRBJ2-7 and V is TRBV7-9, with D perhaps assigned TRBD1 or TRBD2 (6 bases each). The specimen was PBMCs, collected 15 days after the yellow fever booster vaccination. This TCR was sampled from a man aged 25-45 years who received the YFV17D yellow fever vaccine. The CDR3 reads CASGLRGEQYF. The DNA of the CDR3 is TGTGCCAGCGGACTAAGGGGGGAGCAGTACTTC.